This T cell receptor beta chain was identified in a study of blood T cells in healthy people across ages. The CDR3 extends over 17 amino acids. J lost 2 bases, V lost 5 bases, and 7 bases had no gene match. Germline-derived CDR1 and CDR2 are MDHEN and SYDVKM. Drawing of peripheral blood yielded ten milliliters from each donor. A sample-barcoded 5' primer and a J-beta primer mix were used in a second PCR of about 7 to 12 cycles. MiXCR, run by TCRdb on the 5' RACE reads, gives a single entry per CDR3 protein. The sample holds around 780,000 distinct CDR3 sequences, more than 50% seen once. Sequenced material: blood. The chain recombines TRBV28 with TRBJ2-3, with 13 positions matching TRBD2. The receptor was isolated from a man between 40 and 49 years old in good health. CDR3 region: CASSLPTSGRATDTQYF. For the CDR3, the DNA is TGTGCCAGCAGTCTCCCCACTAGCGGGAGGGCCACAGATACGCAGTATTTT.